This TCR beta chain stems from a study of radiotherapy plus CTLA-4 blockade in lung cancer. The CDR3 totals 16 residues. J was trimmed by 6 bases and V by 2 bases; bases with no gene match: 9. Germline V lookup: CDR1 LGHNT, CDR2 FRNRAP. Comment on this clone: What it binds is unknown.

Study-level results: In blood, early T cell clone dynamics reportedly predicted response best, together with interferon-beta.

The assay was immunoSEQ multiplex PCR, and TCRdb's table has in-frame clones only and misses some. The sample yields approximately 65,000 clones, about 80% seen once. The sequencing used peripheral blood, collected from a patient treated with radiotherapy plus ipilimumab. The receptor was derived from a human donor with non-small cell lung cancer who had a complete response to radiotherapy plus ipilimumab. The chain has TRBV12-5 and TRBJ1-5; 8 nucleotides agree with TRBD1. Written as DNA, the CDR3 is TGTGCTAGTGGTTTGTCAACGGACAGGGAGGGTCAGCCCCAGCATTTT. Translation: CASGLSTDREGQPQHF.